These 20 T cell receptor beta chains came from one sample sequenced in a study of cytomegalovirus exposure and HLA in healthy donors. Clones were sequenced by immunoSEQ multiplex PCR, and TCRdb holds only the in-frame ones, with some missing. This sample has more than 95,000 clones, with 85% to 90% found just once. The sample was PBMCs. The source of these receptors is a woman between 18 and 29 years old in good health and CMV-seronegative.

The sample holds one count of this clone. CDR3 bases: TGTGCCAGCAGTGAAGCAACAGGGGTTCCTAACTATGGCTACACCTTC. As protein: CASSEATGVPNYGYTF. The chain has TRBV6-1 and TRBJ1-2; 7 positions match TRBD1. The CDR3 consists of 16 residues. Per the germline V gene, CDR1 is MNHNS and CDR2 is SASEGT. Germline trimming cut 0 bases from V and 0 bases from J; bases unmatched to any gene: 4.

The chain employs TRBV7-9 and TRBJ2-1, with TRBD1 matching 9 bases. Germline assignment: CDR1 SEHNR and CDR2 FQNEAQ (reference sequence). This CDR3 has 12 amino acids. J lost 12 bases, V lost 1 base, and 1 base had no gene match. This CDR3 reads CASSLVGQGQFF. As DNA, the CDR3 is TGTGCCAGCAGCTTAGTGGGACAGGGGCAGTTCTTC.

The chain joins TRBV10-3 to TRBJ2-3; tentative D call: TRBD1 (5 bases). Germline values: CDR1 ENHRY, CDR2 SYGVKD. Trimming removed 4 bases at V and 0 bases at J, with 11 bases between. This CDR3 is built from 15 residues. The CDR3 DNA sequence: TGTGCCATCAGTGTTGGCAGGGCTAGCACAGATACGCAGTATTTT. This translates into CAISVGRASTDTQYF.

The chain couples TRBV15 to TRBJ1-2; D unresolved. Germline CDR1 LNHNV, CDR2 YYDKDF (reference sequence). The CDR3 totals 14 residues. The V and J ends lost 2 bases and 1 base respectively, with 8 bases between them. CDR3 region: CATSRPGINYGYTF. CDR3 DNA: TGTGCCACCAGCAGACCCGGGATTAACTATGGCTACACCTTC.

J is TRBJ2-7 and V is TRBV7-9; a possible D gene is TRBD1 (6 bases). From germline, CDR1 is SEHNR and CDR2 FQNEAQ (reference sequence). Trimming shortened V by 9 bases and J by 0 bases, and 12 bases separated the two germline ends. This CDR3 spans 13 amino acids. For the CDR3, the DNA is TGTGCCAGTTCCGACAGGTTCTCCTACGAGCAGTACTTC. It specifies CASSDRFSYEQYF. Together with reference TRBV7-9 and TRBJ2-7, the CDR3 gives the full variable domain: DTGVSQNPRHKITKRGQNVTFRCDPISEHNRLYWYRQTLGQGPEFLTYFQNEAQLEKSRLLSDRFSAERPKGSFSTLEIQRTEQGDSAMYLCASSDRFSYEQYFGPGTRLTVT.

V is TRBV30 and J is TRBJ1-4; D call uncertain. Germline V CDR1 and CDR2: GTSNPN, SVGIG (reference sequence). V lost 0 bases to trimming and J lost 7 bases, with 6 bases between them. CDR3 length equals 12 residues. The CDR3, as DNA: TGTGCCTGGAGTGTAACGGGTGAAAAACTGTTTTTT. This encodes CAWSVTGEKLFF.

This chain connects TRBV28 to TRBJ2-1; 8 nucleotides line up with TRBD2. J gave up 7 bases and V 5 bases, and 10 bases lay outside the gene matches. This CDR3 spans 15 amino acids. Germline V gives CDR1 MDHEN, CDR2 SYDVKM. The CDR3 region is CASSRQGGRLNEQFF. DNA of the CDR3: TGTGCCAGCAGTCGTCAAGGCGGGAGGTTAAATGAGCAGTTCTTC.

This clone has only one observation. CDR3 bases: TGTGCCAGCAGCTTGTCTAGGATGCGGGGTGGCACAGATACGCAGTATTTT. It codes for CASSLSRMRGGTDTQYF. This chain joins TRBV7-2 and TRBJ2-3, with D perhaps TRBD2 (6 bases). CDR3 length equals 17 residues. Germline CDR1 and CDR2: SGHTA and FQGNSA. Trimming took 3 bases from V and 1 from J, leaving 17 bases between them.

The chain joins TRBV28 to TRBJ1-4, with a possible D match to TRBD1 (5 bases). The CDR3 is 11 residues long. The V gene lost 6 bases and the J gene lost 10 bases, with 9 bases spanning the gap. The germline CDR1 and CDR2 sequences are MDHEN and SYDVKM. CDR3 region: CASRGGGKLFF. As DNA, the CDR3 is TGTGCCAGCAGGGGCGGGGGAAAACTGTTTTTT. The entire variable domain, with the rest obtained from reference TRBV28 and TRBJ1-4, is as follows: DVKVTQSSRYLVKRTGEKVFLECVQDMDHENMFWYRQDPGLGLRLIYFSYDVKMKEKGDIPEGYSVSREKKERFSLILESASTNQTSMYLCASRGGGKLFFGSGTQLSVL.

The chain joins TRBV25-1 to TRBJ2-5, with TRBD1 identical over 8 bases. The CDR3 extends over 16 amino acids. Germline V CDR1 and CDR2: MGHDK, SYGVNS. The junction had 7 bases not matched to a gene; V was cut back by 4 bases and J by 0 bases. DNA of the CDR3: TGTGCCAGCAGTGGACAGGGGTCTTGGTACCAAGAGACCCAGTACTTC. Residues: CASSGQGSWYQETQYF.

V gene TRBV6-1 combines with J gene TRBJ1-1; D not resolved. Trimming removed 2 bases at V and 1 base at J, with 8 bases between. The CDR3 totals 14 residues. In germline, CDR1 is MNHNS, CDR2 SASEGT. CDR3 sequence reads: CASSELARNTEAFF. CDR3 sequence (DNA): TGTGCCAGCAGTGAACTCGCCAGGAACACTGAAGCTTTCTTT.

The gene calls are TRBV9 and TRBJ2-7, with D possibly TRBD2 on 6 matching bases. The V end was cut by 0 bases, the J end by 5 bases, with 15 bases between. The CDR3 length is 15 residues. Germline V gene sequence: CDR1 SGDLS, CDR2 YYNGEE. The CDR3 DNA follows: TGTGCCAGCAGCGTAGGTGGGCGGGATAGGCACGAGCAGTACTTC. Residues: CASSVGGRDRHEQYF.

The V gene is TRBV5-1, the J gene TRBJ1-5; TRBD1 is a possible D gene (5 bases). The CDR3 totals 16 residues. Deletions cut 0 bases from V and 1 base from J, with 11 bases between. CDR1 and CDR2 from the germline V gene are SGHRS and YFSETQ. The chain's CDR3 is CASSLGGGESNQPQHF. CDR3 bases: TGCGCCAGCAGCTTGGGGGGCGGGGAGAGCAATCAGCCCCAGCATTTT. The full variable domain, its missing parts supplied by reference TRBV5-1 and TRBJ1-5, is KAGVTQTPRYLIKTRGQQVTLSCSPISGHRSVSWYQQTPGQGLQFLFEYFSETQRNKGNFPGRFSGRQFSNSRSEMNVSTLELGDSALYLCASSLGGGESNQPQHFGDGTRLSIL.

The gene calls are TRBV30 and TRBJ1-1; 11 nucleotides line up with TRBD1. Germline V gives CDR1 GTSNPN, CDR2 SVGIG (reference sequence). Trimming took 2 bases from V and 1 from J; bases not matched to a gene: 3. The CDR3 length is 15 residues. CDR3 protein: CAWSTGTGGNTEAFF. In nucleotides, the CDR3 is TGTGCCTGGAGTACAGGGACAGGGGGGAACACTGAAGCTTTCTTT.

The genes are TRBV29-1 and TRBJ2-4, with D possibly TRBD1 on 6 matching bases. The germline V gene has CDR1 SQVTM and CDR2 ANQGSEA. The CDR3 extends over 16 amino acids. Trimming stripped 4 bases from V and 8 bases from J, with 24 bases between. CDR3 loop: CSVVGWDTTIGDIQYF. The CDR3 DNA follows: TGCAGCGTTGTGGGCTGGGACACTACCATTGGGGACATTCAGTACTTC.

The chain is built from TRBV11-2 and TRBJ2-7, with a weak D call TRBD1 (6 bases). Trimming took off 5 bases at V and 7 bases at J, with 18 bases between the two ends. The CDR3 is 14 amino acids. Germline CDR1 SGHAT, CDR2 FQNNGV. The CDR3 sequence is CASSPRAGVAEQYF. CDR3 DNA: TGTGCCAGCAGCCCCCGGGCAGGGGTGGCGGAGCAGTACTTC.

In this sample, this clone turned up a few times. The genes are TRBV6-4 and TRBJ1-2, with D possibly TRBD1 on 5 matching bases. The germline V gene encodes CDR1 MRHNA and CDR2 SNTAGT. V lost 2 bases, J lost 7 bases, and 14 bases lay in between. The CDR3 runs 14 residues. DNA for the CDR3: TGTGCCAGCAGTGACGGGCAGGGAGGCTTTGGCTACACCTTC. This sequence encodes CASSDGQGGFGYTF.

This chain joins TRBV5-8 and TRBJ2-1; 11 positions match TRBD2. The CDR3 covers 15 residues. V shed 4 bases and J 4 bases; nucleotides not matched to a gene: 4. Germline lookup yields CDR1 SGHTS and CDR2 YDEGEE. Here the CDR3 DNA reads TGTGCCAGCAGCACCGGGACTAGCGGATACAATGAGCAGTTCTTC. Translating gives CASSTGTSGYNEQFF.

The rearrangement uses TRBV6-6 and TRBJ1-4; D possibly corresponds to TRBD1 (5 bases). The V end was cut by 6 bases, the J end by 2 bases, with 13 bases between. The V gene's germline CDR1 is MNHNY and CDR2 SVGAGI (reference sequence). This CDR3 contains 15 residues. The CDR3 region is CASRTRRGTNEKLFF. CDR3 sequence (DNA): TGTGCCAGCAGAACCCGCCGGGGGACTAATGAAAAACTGTTTTTT.

The rearrangement joins TRBV7-2 to TRBJ2-6; D not resolved. The V and J ends lost 5 bases and 2 bases respectively, with 16 bases between them. The CDR3 totals 17 residues. In germline, CDR1 is SGHTA, CDR2 FQGNSA. The CDR3 is CASSRSRYATGANVLTF. The CDR3 DNA reads TGTGCCAGCAGCAGGAGCCGATACGCCACTGGGGCCAACGTCCTGACTTTC. Full variable domain (rest looked up from reference TRBV7-2 and TRBJ2-6): GAGVSQSPSNKVTEKGKDVELRCDPISGHTALYWYRQSLGQGLEFLIYFQGNSAPDKSGLPSDRFSAERTGGSVSTLTIQRTQQEDSAVYLCASSRSRYATGANVLTFGAGSRLTVL.